A single sample gave rise to the 7 T cell receptor beta chains below, sequenced in a study of blood T cell repertoires in COVID-19 (dated by TCRdb to 2018 to 2020). The method behind the library was the immunoSEQ multiplex PCR assay. Imported from immuneACCESS, the table was reduced by TCRdb to in-frame sequences with V and J called. These copies leave out some clones; in studies compared against another copy, an unresolved V gene accounts for under half, and the cause of the remainder is not known. In all, the sample holds about 69,000 clones, and approximately 82% of those were seen once. Over 7.5% of the sample is in the top ten clones. Sequencing input: peripheral blood. These receptors originate from a woman older than 75 with acute or convalescent COVID-19.

The V call is TRBV6-1, the J call TRBJ1-1; D is possibly TRBD1 (5 bases). This CDR3 has 13 residues. CDR1 MNHNS and CDR2 SASEGT come from the germline V gene. V was shortened by 1 base and J by 8 bases, with 11 bases between the two germline ends. As DNA, the CDR3 is TGTGCCAGCAGTGAAGTCGGCAGGGCCGAAGCTTTCTTT. This sequence encodes CASSEVGRAEAFF.

The chain links TRBV7-2 to TRBJ1-6; TRBD1 matches at 10 bases. Germline values: CDR1 SGHTA, CDR2 FQGNSA. V lost 0 bases, J lost 10 bases, and 21 bases stayed unmatched. This CDR3 comprises 21 residues. The CDR3 region is CASSLASGGQGSLGIRSPLHF. The CDR3 nucleotides read TGTGCCAGCAGCTTAGCCTCGGGGGGACAGGGGAGTTTGGGGATTAGGTCACCCCTCCACTTT.

This clone came up once. The V call is TRBV5-1, the J call TRBJ2-4; a possible D gene is TRBD2 (6 bases). V was shortened by 0 bases and J by 3 bases, with 16 bases between the two germline ends. From germline, CDR1 is SGHRS and CDR2 YFSETQ. The CDR3 runs 17 residues. The DNA of the CDR3 is TGCGCCAGCAGCTTGGAGTCCACAGCCGGGGGCAAAAACATTCAGTACTTC. This encodes CASSLESTAGGKNIQYF.

The genes are TRBV5-1 and TRBJ1-5; TRBD1 agrees at 8 bases. CDR3 size: 16 residues. Looked up from germline, CDR1 is SGHRS and CDR2 is YFSETQ. The V segment lost 0 bases and the J segment 7 bases; nucleotides outside the gene matches: 9. CDR3 residues: CASSLGGGQGDQPQHF. The CDR3 nucleotides are TGCGCCAGCAGCTTGGGGGGTGGACAGGGAGACCAGCCCCAGCATTTT. Looking up the rest from reference TRBV5-1 and TRBJ1-5 gives the full variable domain: KAGVTQTPRYLIKTRGQQVTLSCSPISGHRSVSWYQQTPGQGLQFLFEYFSETQRNKGNFPGRFSGRQFSNSRSEMNVSTLELGDSALYLCASSLGGGQGDQPQHFGDGTRLSIL.

The gene calls are TRBV30 and TRBJ2-3, with TRBD1 as a possible D gene (5 bases). The CDR3 sequence is 14 residues long. Trimming stripped 0 bases from V and 0 bases from J, with 7 bases between. The germline V gene encodes CDR1 GTSNPN and CDR2 SVGIG (reference sequence). CDR3 in DNA: TGTGCCTGGAGTGTTGACAGAAGCACAGATACGCAGTATTTT. The encoded protein is CAWSVDRSTDTQYF.

V is TRBV11-2 and J is TRBJ2-7; TRBD2 aligns across 9 bases. Trimming cost V 1 base and J 2 bases; bases outside gene matches: 3. The CDR3 is made up of 15 amino acids. Germline V CDR1 and CDR2: SGHAT, FQNNGV. In nucleotides, the CDR3 is TGTGCCAGCAGCTTAGCTTTAGCGGGAGCCTACGAGCAGTACTTC. Protein sequence: CASSLALAGAYEQYF.

The genes are TRBV5-1 and TRBJ2-5; maybe TRBD1 (6 bases). The CDR3 totals 17 residues. Germline CDR1 and CDR2: SGHRS and YFSETQ. Trimming pared 0 bases from V and 5 bases from J, leaving 20 bases between. The CDR3 DNA sequence: TGCGCCAGCAGCTTGGGGCACAACAGGGTCAATGGGGAGACCCAGTACTTC. This codes for CASSLGHNRVNGETQYF.